This T cell receptor (beta chain) was sequenced in a study of T-cell memory formation after mild COVID-19. Germline lookup yields CDR1 SGHTA and CDR2 FQGTGA. The CDR3 consists of 13 residues. The V end was cut by 5 bases, the J end by 6 bases, with 11 bases between. MiXCR, applied by TCRdb to the 5' RACE reads, yields one record per CDR3 protein. Altogether hundreds of thousands of distinct CDR3 sequences are present, approximately 15% being singletons, with the ten largest covering around 24%. This receptor was identified in a young man who had mild COVID-19 (a few samples of this study predate the infection). Cell type and time point are not known. Sequenced sample: PBMCs or a T cell subset sorted from them (not recorded which). V is TRBV7-3 and J is TRBJ2-1; the D gene is possibly TRBD1 (5 bases). Written as DNA, the CDR3 is TGTGCCAGCAGCACGTCGCAGGGCAATGAGCAGTTCTTC. Its translation: CASSTSQGNEQFF.